This T cell receptor (beta chain) was sequenced in a study of T cell responses to AZD1222 COVID-19 vaccine. Germline values: CDR1 MNHEY, CDR2 SVGEGT. Deletions cut 6 bases from V and 0 bases from J, with 14 bases between. This CDR3 region has 15 residues. Sequenced by immunoSEQ multiplex PCR; TCRdb stores in-frame clones only, minus some. The table lists some 190,000 clones, about 91% of them singletons. Overall study findings and caveats: There were repertoire samples only from the period after the peak T cell response. The donor group comprised mostly white British people and more females; the analysis possibly underestimated clonal diversity. Nearly half of spike-specific TCRs reportedly target unmutated variant regions.

As concerns this clone: Its antigen is unknown.

This sequence joins TRBV6-2 or TRBV6-3 and TRBJ1-1, with no clear D. The receptor was derived from an adult in good health. The specimen was peripheral blood, collected on day 0 of AZD1222 vaccination. This chain's CDR3 is CASSLAPSMNTEAFF. The CDR3 DNA follows: TGTGCCAGCAGCCTCGCTCCGTCCATGAACACTGAAGCTTTCTTT.